One T cell receptor beta chain is described in this entry. The antigen remains undetermined. TCRdb's table, derived via immunoSEQ multiplex PCR, lists solely in-frame clones and lacks some. The sample holds 300,000 to 400,000 clones, roughly 84% seen once. The CDR3 consists of 12 residues. V shed 6 bases and J shed 11 bases, with 16 bases lying between them. Germline V gives CDR1 MDHEN, CDR2 SYDVKM. Treatment here: about 20 received Ad26.COV2.S at low or high dose, single or two shots; a few received placebo; per-sample allocation not given. Day 63 after the first vaccine or placebo injection was the time point for sampling. This specimen belongs to a study of Ad26.COV2.S vaccination and SARS-CoV-2 variants. Overall study findings and caveats: Recipients of either vaccine or placebo displayed similar breadth of non-spike TCRs. Total T cell responses may have been underestimated by the TCR breadth and depth analyses.

This material consisted of peripheral blood, taken in a trial of Ad26.COV2.S vaccine versus placebo. This chain connects TRBV28 to TRBJ1-1; D gene unclear. The TCR originated in a person between 18 and 65 years old who received the Ad26.COV2.S COVID-19 vaccine or a placebo. The CDR3 DNA reads TGTGCCAGCAGACCACTGAGCCGCGGGGCTTTCTTT. Translated, it gives CASRPLSRGAFF.